This T cell receptor (beta chain) was found in a study of metastatic and nonmetastatic thyroid tumors. Whole-study context: Peripheral blood and tumor or nodule samples from malignant and benign thyroid patients were compared.

This clone was seen at least ten times. The antigen is undetermined. Treatment of any kind had been given to no patient before thyroid surgery. CDR1 and CDR2 from the germline V gene are DFQATT and SNEGSKA (reference sequence). The V and J ends lost 3 bases and 4 bases respectively, with 10 bases between them. The CDR3 spans 12 residues. Per the authors' pipeline: Clinicopathological groups of papillary thyroid cancer showed CDR3 differences that were used to build a distant-metastasis classifier. From the PCR reads, TCRdb re-called clones with MiXCR. TCRdb, not the authors, supplied the V and J calls. The data hold more than 15,000 clones, with about 15% observed a single time. Regarding the study as a whole: Significantly higher TCR beta diversity was reportedly seen in malignant thyroid tumors than benign nodules, in blood and tumor.

The clonotype comes from a male donor with papillary thyroid cancer or a benign thyroid nodule (not recorded which). Some clones in this sample may be carry-over from other donors' samples. The chain employs TRBV20-1 and TRBJ2-7; tentatively, D is TRBD1 or TRBD2 (5 bases each). Sequencing was done on a sample of blood. The CDR3 DNA follows: TGCAGTGCTAGGTTAGAGGGGTACGAGCAGTACTTC. This encodes CSARLEGYEQYF.